The present T cell receptor beta chain was sequenced within a study of blood T cell repertoires in COVID-19. As for the study in general: Acute and convalescent COVID-19 samples came from the United States, Italy and Spain. PBMCs, B-cell-depleted T cells, or T cells were the source of the cDNA or gDNA that made up the material.

The study assigned cohorts using participant-reported clinical history. TCRdb's copy holds only in-frame clones and misses some; the assay was immunoSEQ multiplex PCR. The data show 190,000 or so clones, with 86% seen just once and 8% to 10% held by the top ten. Germline V gene sequence: CDR1 SGHTS, CDR2 YDEGEE. The CDR3 extends over 17 amino acids. Trimming removed 4 bases from V and 0 bases from J; junction bases left unmatched: 12. Specimen: PBMCs or T cells enriched from blood (not recorded which). This chain connects TRBV5-8 to TRBJ1-1; 7 bases match TRBD1. The TCR comes from a woman under 40 who had recovered from COVID-19. This CDR3 reads CASSPTRDRKLNTEAFF. The DNA of the CDR3 is TGTGCCAGCAGCCCTACCAGGGACAGAAAACTGAACACTGAAGCTTTCTTT.